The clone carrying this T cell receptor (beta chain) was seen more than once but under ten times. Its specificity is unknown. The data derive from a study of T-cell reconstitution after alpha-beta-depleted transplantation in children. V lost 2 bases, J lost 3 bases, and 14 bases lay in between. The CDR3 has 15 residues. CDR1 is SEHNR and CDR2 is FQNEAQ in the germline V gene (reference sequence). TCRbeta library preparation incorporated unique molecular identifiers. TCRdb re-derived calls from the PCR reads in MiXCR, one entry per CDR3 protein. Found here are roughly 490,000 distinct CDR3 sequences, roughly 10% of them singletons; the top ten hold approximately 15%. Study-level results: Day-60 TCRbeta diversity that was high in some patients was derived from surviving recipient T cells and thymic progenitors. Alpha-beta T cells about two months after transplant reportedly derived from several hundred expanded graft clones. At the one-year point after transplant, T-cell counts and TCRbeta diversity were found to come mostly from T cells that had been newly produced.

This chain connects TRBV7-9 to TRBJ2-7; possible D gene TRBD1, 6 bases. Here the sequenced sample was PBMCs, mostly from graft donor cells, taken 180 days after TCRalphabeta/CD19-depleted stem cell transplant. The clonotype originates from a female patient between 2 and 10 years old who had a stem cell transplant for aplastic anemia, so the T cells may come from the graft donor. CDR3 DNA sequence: TGTGCCAGCAGCTTATATACCCGGGACATCTACGAGCAGTACGTC. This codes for CASSLYTRDIYEQYV.